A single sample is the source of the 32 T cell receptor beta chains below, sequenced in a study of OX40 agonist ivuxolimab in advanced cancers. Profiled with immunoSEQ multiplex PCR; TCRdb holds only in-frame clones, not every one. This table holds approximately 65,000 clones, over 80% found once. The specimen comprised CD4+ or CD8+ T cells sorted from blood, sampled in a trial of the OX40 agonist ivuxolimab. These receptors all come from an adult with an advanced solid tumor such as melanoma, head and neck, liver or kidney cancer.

As DNA, the CDR3 is TGTGCCGTCCTACGGGGGAGGACTGAAGCTTTCTTT. It translates to CAVLRGRTEAFF. This chain uses TRBV10-3 with TRBJ1-1; D possibly corresponds to TRBD1 (5 bases). V dropped 11 bases and J dropped 5 bases, with 15 bases sitting between them. CDR1 is ENHRY and CDR2 is SYGVKD in the germline V gene. The CDR3 runs 12 residues.

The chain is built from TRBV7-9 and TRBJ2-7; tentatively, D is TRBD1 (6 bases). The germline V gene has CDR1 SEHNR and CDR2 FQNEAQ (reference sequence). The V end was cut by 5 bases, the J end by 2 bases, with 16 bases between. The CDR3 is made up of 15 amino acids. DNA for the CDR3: TGTGCCAGCAGCCCCAGTGGCAGGGGTGCCTACGAGCAGTACTTC. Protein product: CASSPSGRGAYEQYF.

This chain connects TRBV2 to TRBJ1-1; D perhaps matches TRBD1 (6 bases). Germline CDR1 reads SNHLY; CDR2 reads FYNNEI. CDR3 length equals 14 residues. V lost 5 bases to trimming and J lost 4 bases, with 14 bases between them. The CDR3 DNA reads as TGTGCCAGCAGTATTCAACAGGGTAGCACTGAAGCTTTCTTT. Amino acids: CASSIQQGSTEAFF.

CDR3 region: CASSQGLGDHEQYF. CDR3 DNA: TGCGCCAGCAGCCAAGGGCTGGGGGATCACGAGCAGTACTTC. The chain combines TRBV4-1 with TRBJ2-7; tentatively, D is TRBD1 or TRBD2 (5 bases each). The CDR3 consists of 14 residues. Germline V lookup: CDR1 MGHRA, CDR2 YSYEKL. Trimming pared 1 base from V and 5 bases from J, leaving 12 bases between.

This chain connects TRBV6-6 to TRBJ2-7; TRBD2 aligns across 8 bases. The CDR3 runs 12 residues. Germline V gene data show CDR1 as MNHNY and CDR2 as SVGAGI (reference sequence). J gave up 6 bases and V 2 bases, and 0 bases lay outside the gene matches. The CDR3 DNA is TGTGCCAGCAGTTACCGGGAGGGCGAGCAGTACGTC. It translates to CASSYREGEQYV.

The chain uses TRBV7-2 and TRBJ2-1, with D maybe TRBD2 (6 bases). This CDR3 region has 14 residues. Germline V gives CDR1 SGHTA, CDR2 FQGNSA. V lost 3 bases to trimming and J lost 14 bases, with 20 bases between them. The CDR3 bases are TGTGCCAGCAGCTTCCTCGACCGGGACTCGGATGAGTTCTTC. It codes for CASSFLDRDSDEFF.

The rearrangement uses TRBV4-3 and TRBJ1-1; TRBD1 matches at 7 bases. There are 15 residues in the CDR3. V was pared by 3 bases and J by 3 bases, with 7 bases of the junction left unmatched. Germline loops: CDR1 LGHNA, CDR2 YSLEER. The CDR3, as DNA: TGCGCCAGCAGCCAGAAAAACAGGGGTGACACTGAAGCTTTCTTT. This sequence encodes CASSQKNRGDTEAFF.

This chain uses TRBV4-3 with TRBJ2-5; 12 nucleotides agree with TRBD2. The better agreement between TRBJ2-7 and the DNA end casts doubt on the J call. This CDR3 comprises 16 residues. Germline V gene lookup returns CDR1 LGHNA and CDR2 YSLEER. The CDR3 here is CASSQLLAGGPYEQYF. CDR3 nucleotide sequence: TGCGCCAGCAGCCAGCTCCTAGCGGGAGGGCCCTACGAGCAGTACTTC.

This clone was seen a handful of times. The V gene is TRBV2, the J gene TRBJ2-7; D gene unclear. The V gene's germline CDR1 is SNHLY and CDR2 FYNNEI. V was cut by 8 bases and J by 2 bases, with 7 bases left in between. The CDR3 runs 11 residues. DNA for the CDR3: TGTGCCAGCGGACCGACCTACGAGCAGTACGTC. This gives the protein CASGPTYEQYV.

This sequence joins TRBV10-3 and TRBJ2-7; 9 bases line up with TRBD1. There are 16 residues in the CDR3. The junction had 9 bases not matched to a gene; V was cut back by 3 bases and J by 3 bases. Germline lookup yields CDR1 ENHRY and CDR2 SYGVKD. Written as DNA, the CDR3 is TGTGCCATCAGTGACGCTGATAGGACAGGGGTCTACGAGCAGTACTTC. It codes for CAISDADRTGVYEQYF.

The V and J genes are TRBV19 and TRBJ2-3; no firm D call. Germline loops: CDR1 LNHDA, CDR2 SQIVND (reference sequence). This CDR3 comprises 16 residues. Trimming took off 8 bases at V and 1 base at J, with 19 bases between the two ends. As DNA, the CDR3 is TGTGCCAGTGCCCCCCGGGCAGGTCCGGGCACAGATACGCAGTATTTT. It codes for CASAPRAGPGTDTQYF.

The CDR3, as DNA: TGTGCCAGCAGTGAAAGGCAGGGACGGGGGAACACTGAAGCTTTCTTT. It encodes CASSERQGRGNTEAFF. The chain links TRBV2 to TRBJ1-1; weak D call: TRBD1 (5 bases). CDR3 length: 16 amino acids. Germline V CDR1 and CDR2: SNHLY, FYNNEI. The V gene lost 2 bases and the J gene lost 1 base, with 14 bases spanning the gap.

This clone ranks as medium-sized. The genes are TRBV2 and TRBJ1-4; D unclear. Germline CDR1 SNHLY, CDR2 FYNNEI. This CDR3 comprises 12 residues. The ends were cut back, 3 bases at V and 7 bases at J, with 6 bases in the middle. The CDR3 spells CASSDLVEKLFF. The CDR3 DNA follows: TGTGCCAGCAGTGATTTGGTTGAAAAACTGTTTTTT.

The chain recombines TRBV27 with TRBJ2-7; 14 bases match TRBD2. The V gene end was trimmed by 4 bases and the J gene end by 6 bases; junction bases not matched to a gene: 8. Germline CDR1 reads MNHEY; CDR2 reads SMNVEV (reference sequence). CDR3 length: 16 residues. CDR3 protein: CASSSSGLAGESEQYF. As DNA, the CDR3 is TGTGCCAGCAGTTCCTCGGGACTAGCGGGAGAATCCGAGCAGTACTTC.

In DNA form, the CDR3 reads TGTGCCAGCCATAAGGGGATAGGTCAGCCCCAGCATTTT. Translation: CASHKGIGQPQHF. This chain joins TRBV6-5 and TRBJ1-5, with D tentatively TRBD1 (5 bases). Germline V gives CDR1 MNHEY, CDR2 SVGAGI. Trimming removed 8 bases at V and 6 bases at J, with 14 bases between. The CDR3 consists of 13 residues.

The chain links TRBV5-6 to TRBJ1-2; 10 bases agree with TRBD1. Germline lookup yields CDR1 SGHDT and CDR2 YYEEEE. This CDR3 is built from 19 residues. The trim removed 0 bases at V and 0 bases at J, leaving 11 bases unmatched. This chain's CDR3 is CASSLAFWGQGTPNYGYTF. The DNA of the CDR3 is TGTGCCAGCAGCTTGGCCTTTTGGGGACAGGGGACCCCTAACTATGGCTACACCTTC.

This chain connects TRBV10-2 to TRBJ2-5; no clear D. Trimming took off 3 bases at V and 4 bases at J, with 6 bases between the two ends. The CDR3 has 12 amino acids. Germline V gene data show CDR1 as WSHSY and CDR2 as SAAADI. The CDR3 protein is CASSDGGETQYF. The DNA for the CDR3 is TGCGCCAGCAGTGACGGTGGAGAGACCCAGTACTTC.

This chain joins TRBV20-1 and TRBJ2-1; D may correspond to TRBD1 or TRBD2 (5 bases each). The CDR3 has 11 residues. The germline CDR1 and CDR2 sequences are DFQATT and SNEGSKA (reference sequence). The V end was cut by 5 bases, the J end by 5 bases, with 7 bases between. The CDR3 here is CSAEGHNEQFF. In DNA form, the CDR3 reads TGCAGTGCTGAGGGACACAATGAGCAGTTCTTC.

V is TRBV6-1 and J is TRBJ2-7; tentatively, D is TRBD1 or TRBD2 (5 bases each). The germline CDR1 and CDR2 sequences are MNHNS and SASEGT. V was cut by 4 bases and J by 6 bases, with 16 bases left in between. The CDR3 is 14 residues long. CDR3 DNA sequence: TGTGCCAGCAGTGCCAACCTGGGGACCCTCGAGCAGTACTTC. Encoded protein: CASSANLGTLEQYF.

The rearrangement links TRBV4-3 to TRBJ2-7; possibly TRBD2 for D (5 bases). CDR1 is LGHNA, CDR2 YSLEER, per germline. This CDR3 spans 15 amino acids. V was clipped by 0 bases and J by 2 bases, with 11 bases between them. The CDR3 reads CASSQEYSTTYEQYF. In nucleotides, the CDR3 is TGCGCCAGCAGCCAAGAATACTCGACTACCTACGAGCAGTACTTC.

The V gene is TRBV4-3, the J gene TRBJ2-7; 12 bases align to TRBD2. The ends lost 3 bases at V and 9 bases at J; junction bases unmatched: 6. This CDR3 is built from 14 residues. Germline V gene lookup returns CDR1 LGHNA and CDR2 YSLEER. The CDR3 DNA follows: TGCGCCAGCAGCCAGGGACTAGCGGGTAGTGTGCAGTACTTC. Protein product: CASSQGLAGSVQYF.

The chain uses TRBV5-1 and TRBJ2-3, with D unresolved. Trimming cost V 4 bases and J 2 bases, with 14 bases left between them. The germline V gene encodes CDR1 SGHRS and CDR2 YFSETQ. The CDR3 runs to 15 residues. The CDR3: CASSTELGYTDTQYF. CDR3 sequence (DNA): TGCGCCAGCAGCACGGAATTGGGATACACAGATACGCAGTATTTT. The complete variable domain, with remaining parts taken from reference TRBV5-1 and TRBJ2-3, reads KAGVTQTPRYLIKTRGQQVTLSCSPISGHRSVSWYQQTPGQGLQFLFEYFSETQRNKGNFPGRFSGRQFSNSRSEMNVSTLELGDSALYLCASSTELGYTDTQYFGPGTRLTVL.

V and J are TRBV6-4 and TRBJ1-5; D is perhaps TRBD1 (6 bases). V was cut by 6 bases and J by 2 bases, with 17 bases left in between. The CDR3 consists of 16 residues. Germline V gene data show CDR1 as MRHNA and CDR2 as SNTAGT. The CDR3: CASRGQPPRGNQPQHF. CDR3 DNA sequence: TGTGCCAGCAGAGGACAGCCTCCAAGGGGCAATCAGCCCCAGCATTTT.

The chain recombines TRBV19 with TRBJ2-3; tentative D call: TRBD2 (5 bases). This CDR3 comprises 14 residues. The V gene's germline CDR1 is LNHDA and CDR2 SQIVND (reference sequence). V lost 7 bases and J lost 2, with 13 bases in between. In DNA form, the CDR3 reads TGTGCCAGTACCAAGTCGACTATCACAGATACGCAGTATTTT. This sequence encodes CASTKSTITDTQYF.

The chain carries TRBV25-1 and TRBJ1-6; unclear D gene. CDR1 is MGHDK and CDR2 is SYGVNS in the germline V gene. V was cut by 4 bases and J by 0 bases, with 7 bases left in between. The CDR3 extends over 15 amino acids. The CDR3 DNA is TGTGCCAGCAGTGTTGGAAGCTCCTATAATTCACCCCTCCACTTT. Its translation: CASSVGSSYNSPLHF.

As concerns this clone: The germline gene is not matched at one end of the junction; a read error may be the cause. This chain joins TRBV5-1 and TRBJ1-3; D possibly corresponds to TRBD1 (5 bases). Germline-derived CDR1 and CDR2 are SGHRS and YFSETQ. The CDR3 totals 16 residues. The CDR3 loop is CASSGGPGDLGNTTYF. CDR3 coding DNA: TGCGCCAGCAGCGGGGGACCGGGGGATCTAGGAAACACCACATATTTT.

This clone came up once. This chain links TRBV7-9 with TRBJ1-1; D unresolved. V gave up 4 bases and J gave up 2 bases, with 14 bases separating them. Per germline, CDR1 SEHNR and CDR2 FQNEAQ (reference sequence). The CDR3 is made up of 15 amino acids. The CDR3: CASSSLGPTNTEAFF. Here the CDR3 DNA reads TGTGCCAGCAGCTCCCTTGGGCCTACCAACACTGAAGCTTTCTTT.

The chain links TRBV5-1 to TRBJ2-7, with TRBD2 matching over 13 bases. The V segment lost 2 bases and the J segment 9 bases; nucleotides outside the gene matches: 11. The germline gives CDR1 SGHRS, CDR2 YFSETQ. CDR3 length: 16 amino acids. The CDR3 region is CASSFSGTSGNPGQYF. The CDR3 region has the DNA TGCGCCAGCAGCTTCTCCGGGACTAGCGGGAACCCAGGGCAGTACTTC. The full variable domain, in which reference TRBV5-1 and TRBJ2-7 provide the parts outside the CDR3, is KAGVTQTPRYLIKTRGQQVTLSCSPISGHRSVSWYQQTPGQGLQFLFEYFSETQRNKGNFPGRFSGRQFSNSRSEMNVSTLELGDSALYLCASSFSGTSGNPGQYFGPGTRLTVT.

In DNA form, the CDR3 reads TGTGCCAGCAGTCTCCAGGGGTGGACGGCGCACGAGCAGTACTTC. It encodes CASSLQGWTAHEQYF. The chain links TRBV6-5 to TRBJ2-7; weak D call: TRBD1 (6 bases). Trimming shortened V by 5 bases and J by 5 bases, and 19 bases separated the two germline ends. Germline assignment: CDR1 MNHEY and CDR2 SVGAGI. The CDR3 loop spans 15 amino acids.

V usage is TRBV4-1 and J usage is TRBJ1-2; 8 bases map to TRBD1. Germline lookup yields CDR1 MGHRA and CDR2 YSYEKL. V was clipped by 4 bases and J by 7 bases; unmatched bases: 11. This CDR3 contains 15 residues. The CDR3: CASSPGSDRVIGYTF. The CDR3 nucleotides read TGCGCCAGCAGCCCGGGCTCGGACAGGGTAATTGGCTACACCTTC.

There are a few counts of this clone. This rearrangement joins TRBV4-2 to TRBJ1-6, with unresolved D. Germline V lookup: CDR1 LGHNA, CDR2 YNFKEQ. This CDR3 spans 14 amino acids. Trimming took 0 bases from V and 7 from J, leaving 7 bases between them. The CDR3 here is CASSQDLGNSPLHF. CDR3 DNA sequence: TGTGCCAGCAGCCAAGATTTGGGGAATTCACCCCTCCACTTT.

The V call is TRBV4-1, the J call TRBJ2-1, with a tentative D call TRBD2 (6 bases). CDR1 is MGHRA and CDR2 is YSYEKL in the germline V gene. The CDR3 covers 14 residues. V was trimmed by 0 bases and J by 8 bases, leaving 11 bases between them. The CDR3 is CASSQELAADEQFF. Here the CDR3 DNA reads TGCGCCAGCAGCCAAGAACTAGCTGCGGATGAGCAGTTCTTC.